These T cell receptor beta chains were read from a single sample in a study of cytomegalovirus exposure and HLA in healthy donors. Using immunoSEQ multiplex PCR, the repertoire was profiled, and TCRdb retains in-frame clones only, with some absent. The sample holds some 80,000 clones, 90% to 95% seen once. Material: PBMCs. The receptor source for this set is a woman aged 18-30 years in good health and CMV-seronegative. CDR3s leave out the opening cysteine and the closing phenylalanine or tryptophan. A D gene is named only where the DNA matches it firmly.

TRBJ2-6,TRBV28,-,ASSSYPPSGANVLT
TRBJ2-3,TRBV6-1,TRBD2,ASVSGGNPDTQY
TRBJ2-2,TRBV9,-,ASTQFQGRTGELF
TRBJ2-2,TRBV4-3,-,ASSQGGGWGAGELF
TRBJ2-4,TRBV2,-,ASSVVGAGAKNIQY
TRBJ2-1,TRBV7-9,TRBD2,ASSATSDSYNEQF
TRBJ2-4,TRBV13,-,ASSLEGEPKNIQY
TRBJ2-1,TRBV19,-,ASSPGRRGNEQF
TRBJ1-2,TRBV10-3,TRBD1,AISEPGQGNYGYT
TRBJ1-1,TRBV5-6,-,ASSLGQITEAF
TRBJ1-6,TRBV30,-,AWSVGGRNSPLH
TRBJ2-7,TRBV5-5,-,ASSFSGSSYEQY
TRBJ2-1,TRBV27,TRBD2,ASSLGLAGGQEQF
TRBJ1-2,TRBV11-2,TRBD1,ASTVGTAGYT
TRBJ1-2,TRBV10-3,-,AISAGGDGGYT
TRBJ2-7,TRBV27,TRBD1,ASRRDRGVSYEQY
TRBJ1-2,TRBV19,-,ASSIAGGRYT
TRBJ2-7,TRBV19,-,ASSIYSPGAGTRDEQY
TRBJ2-1,TRBV11-2,-,ASSLTRSSYNEQF
TRBJ1-2,TRBV7-2,-,ASSPQGLLYGYT
TRBJ2-2,TRBV2,-,ASTPSSVGTGELF
TRBJ2-2,TRBV6-5,-,AIRDINTGELF
TRBJ2-1,TRBV4-1,-,ASSLELLNEQF
TRBJ2-7,TRBV4-3,TRBD1,ASSPSGTGEVYEQY
TRBJ2-1,TRBV30,TRBD2,AWSVLSYSGIYNEQF
TRBJ2-7,TRBV15,-,ATSRDLFLRDPYEQY
TRBJ2-5,TRBV6-6,TRBD2,ASSSGGSQETQY
TRBJ1-2,TRBV20-1,-,SAKSYGYT
TRBJ2-1,TRBV5-1,TRBD2,ASSLAGGYTEQF
TRBJ2-7,TRBV7-9,-,ASSPQASYEQY
TRBJ1-4,TRBV7-8,-,ASSLISATGNEKLF
TRBJ1-1,TRBV5-1,TRBD1,ASNLDREGTEAF
TRBJ2-1,TRBV10-3,TRBD1,AIRPGQGATYNEQF
TRBJ2-2,TRBV5-8,TRBD1,ASSHHRGQGIGELF
TRBJ1-1,TRBV7-9,TRBD1,ASSLQGGGTEAF
TRBJ2-2,TRBV7-2,TRBD2,ASSFPGKRGTGELF
TRBJ1-2,TRBV29-1,TRBD1,SGRRQGVDGYT
TRBJ1-2,TRBV5-8,-,ASSWGLQGGYT
TRBJ2-1,TRBV4-1,-,ASSYLSDEQF
TRBJ2-1,TRBV7-2,TRBD2,ASSPRTSGYNEQF
TRBJ2-5,TRBV7-9,TRBD1,ASPGDRDQETQY
TRBJ1-4,TRBV9,-,ASSVAGTYNEKLF
TRBJ2-5,TRBV4-1,TRBD2,ASSHLAGTQETQY
TRBJ2-7,TRBV28,-,ASSTTGYEQY
TRBJ2-2,TRBV7-6,-,ASRRTGGTGELF
TRBJ2-1,TRBV6-5,TRBD1,ASSHRDRANEQF
TRBJ2-7,TRBV7-2,-,ASSFWQGTYEQY
TRBJ2-7,TRBV4-1,TRBD2,ASSHHTGTSGTYEQY
TRBJ2-3,TRBV19,TRBD2,ASSMLAGGADTQY
TRBJ1-1,TRBV6-5,-,ASSPAARNTEAF
TRBJ2-3,TRBV5-1,TRBD1,ASSWGQGTDTQY
TRBJ2-5,TRBV28,TRBD1,ASSLSGTGGEKDQY